One sample yielded the 6 T cell receptor gamma chains listed below, sequenced in a study of gamma-delta chains in newborns, infants, children. TCRdb re-called the reads using CATT. The sample has under ten gamma-chain clones. Sequences were obtained from blood. Every receptor here comes from a child who had a fever. This table probably holds off-target reads from a library built for another chain.

Called V gene: TRGV9; the J gene was not called. Germline values: CDR1 GITISATS, CDR2 ISYDGTV (reference sequence). The CDR3 contains 17 residues. Here the CDR3 reads CACDTAEKGTYTDKLTF. Written as DNA, the CDR3 is TGTGCCTGTGACACCGCGGAAAAGGGGACGTACACCGATAAACTCACCTTT.

The chain's CDR3 is CAFSSTDVPSVTAQLFF. CDR3 DNA: TGTGCCTTTTCCAGTACTGATGTCCCTTCAGTGACAGCACAACTCTTCTTT. J gene calling gave no result, while the V gene is TRGV9. The CDR3 consists of 17 residues. CDR1 GITISATS and CDR2 ISYDGTV come from the germline V gene (reference sequence).

In the case of this clone: It is unclear where the CDR3 begins or ends on the DNA, so no DNA is shown, and the CDR3 is as TCRdb lists it. Called V gene: TRGV9; the J gene was not called. The germline V gene encodes CDR1 GITISATS and CDR2 ISYDGTV (reference sequence). The CDR3 numbers 26 amino acids, ends counted. This CDR3 reads CACDTVNGGYARDTRQMFFGTGIKLF.

This clone was observed a single time. No DNA is shown, since the ends of the CDR3 on it are uncertain; the CDR3 is the one TCRdb lists. Called V gene: TRGV9; the J gene was not called. Germline values: CDR1 GITISATS, CDR2 ISYDGTV (reference sequence). The CDR3 has 28 residues if both end residues are counted. CDR3 residues: CACDTIVQSDISSWDTRQMFFGTGIKLF.

As to this clone: The DNA is omitted, as the CDR3 cannot be located on it reliably, and the CDR3 follows TCRdb's listing. The J gene was not called, though the V gene is TRGV9. 27 amino acids form the CDR3, both terminal residues included. The V gene's germline CDR1 is GITISATS and CDR2 ISYDGTV (reference sequence). The CDR3 loop reads CACDTTKNLGDPWDTRQMFFGTGIKLF.

This chain's CDR3 is CALRIRTAQLFF. The CDR3 DNA reads TGTGCCTTGCGGATCAGGACAGCACAACTCTTCTTT. The V gene was identified as TRGV9, while no J gene was called. Germline V gene data show CDR1 as GITISATS and CDR2 as ISYDGTV (reference sequence). This CDR3 contains 12 residues.